The clone carrying this T cell receptor beta chain is a singleton in its sample. The CDR3 loop spans 15 amino acids. Germline loops: CDR1 LGHDT, CDR2 YNNKEL (reference sequence). Trimming cost V 4 bases and J 10 bases, with 17 bases left between them. The data are from a study of blood T cell repertoires in COVID-19. Across the study: Collection of acute and convalescent COVID-19 samples took place in the United States, Italy and Spain. Sources were T cells, B-cell-depleted T cells, or PBMCs; the material itself was cDNA or gDNA.

Per the study methods: It was from reference gene primer amplification that nucleated cell counts were estimated. Measured with immunoSEQ multiplex PCR; TCRdb has only the in-frame clones, and not every one. Clonal size and the V and J genes are those of that table, whereas D and trimming came from the DNA. This table holds roughly 230,000 clones, 88% found once. The receptor's source is a man in his sixties or seventies with acute or convalescent COVID-19. The chain employs TRBV3-1 (or the pseudogene TRBV3-2) and TRBJ1-6; unclear D gene. The sample consisted of peripheral blood. The DNA for the CDR3 is TGTGCCAGCAGCCCCGCGGGGAAGGGTAACTCACCCCTCCACTTT. Amino acid sequence: CASSPAGKGNSPLHF.